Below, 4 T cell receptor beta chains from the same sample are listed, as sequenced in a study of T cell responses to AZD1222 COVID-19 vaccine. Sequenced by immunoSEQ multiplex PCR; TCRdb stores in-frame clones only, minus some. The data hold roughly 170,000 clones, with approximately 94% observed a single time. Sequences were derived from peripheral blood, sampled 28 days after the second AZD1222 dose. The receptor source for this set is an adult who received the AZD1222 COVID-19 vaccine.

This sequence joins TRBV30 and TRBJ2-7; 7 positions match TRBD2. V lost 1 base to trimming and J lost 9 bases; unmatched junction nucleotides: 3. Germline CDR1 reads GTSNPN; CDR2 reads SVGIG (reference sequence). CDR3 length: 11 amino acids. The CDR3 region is CAWSEGLRQYF. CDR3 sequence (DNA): TGTGCCTGGAGTGAGGGACTAAGGCAGTACTTC.

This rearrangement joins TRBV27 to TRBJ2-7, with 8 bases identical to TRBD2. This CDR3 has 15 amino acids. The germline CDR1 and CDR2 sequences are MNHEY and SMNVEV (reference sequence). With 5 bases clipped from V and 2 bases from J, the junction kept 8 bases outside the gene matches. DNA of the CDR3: TGTGCCAGCAGTCTCAGCGGGAGTGGCGCCTACGAGCAGTACTTC. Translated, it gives CASSLSGSGAYEQYF.

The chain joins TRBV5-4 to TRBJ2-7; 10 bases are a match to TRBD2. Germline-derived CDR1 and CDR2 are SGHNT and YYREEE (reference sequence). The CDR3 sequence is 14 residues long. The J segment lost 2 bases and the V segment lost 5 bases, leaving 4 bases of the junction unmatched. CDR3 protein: CASSTSGAPYEQYF. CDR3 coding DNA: TGTGCCAGCAGTACTAGCGGGGCACCCTACGAGCAGTACTTC. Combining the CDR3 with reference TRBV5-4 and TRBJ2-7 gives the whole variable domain ETGVTQSPTHLIKTRGQQVTLRCSSQSGHNTVSWYQQALGQGPQFIFQYYREEENGRGNFPPRFSGLQFPNYSSELNVNALELDDSALYLCASSTSGAPYEQYFGPGTRLTVT.

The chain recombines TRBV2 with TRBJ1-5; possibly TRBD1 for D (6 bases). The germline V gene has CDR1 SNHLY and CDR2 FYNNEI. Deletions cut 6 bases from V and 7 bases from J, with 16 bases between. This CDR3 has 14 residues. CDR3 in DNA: TGTGCCAGCAGCCTACAGGGTAGAGGGCAGCCCCAGCATTTT. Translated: CASSLQGRGQPQHF.